These 17 T cell receptor beta chains share one sample of origin, sequenced in a study of OX40 agonist ivuxolimab in advanced cancers. Measured with immunoSEQ multiplex PCR; TCRdb has only the in-frame clones, and not every one. The sample has tens of thousands of clones; 90% are singletons. The sequencing used CD4+ or CD8+ T cells sorted from blood, collected in a trial of the OX40 agonist ivuxolimab. These receptors came from an adult with an advanced solid tumor such as melanoma, head and neck, liver or kidney cancer.

This chain connects TRBV6-1 to TRBJ2-7; 11 positions match TRBD1. Germline CDR1 and CDR2: MNHNS and SASEGT. Trimming removed 6 bases from V and 4 bases from J; junction bases left unmatched: 8. CDR3 length equals 15 residues. The CDR3 loop reads CASSTGTGGLYEQYF. The DNA for the CDR3 is TGTGCCAGCAGCACCGGGACAGGGGGACTTTACGAGCAGTACTTC.

The genes are TRBV21-1 and TRBJ2-5; TRBD2, as called in the table, went unchecked against the DNA. TRBV21-1 is noted as a pseudogene. This CDR3 has 15 residues. CDR3: CASSKTVGSQETQYF. The CDR3 coding sequence is TGTGCCAGCAGCAAAACGGTGGGGAGCCAAGAGACCCAGTACTTC.

In its sample, this clone was seen a few times. This rearrangement joins TRBV19 to TRBJ1-1; D is unresolved. The CDR3 covers 11 residues. V gave up 6 bases and J gave up 1 base, with 3 bases separating them. Per germline, CDR1 LNHDA and CDR2 SQIVND (reference sequence). The DNA for the CDR3 is TGTGCCAGTAGACAGAACACTGAAGCTTTCTTT. This gives the protein CASRQNTEAFF.

This chain joins TRBV11-2 and TRBJ2-2; possibly TRBD1 or TRBD2 for D (7 bases each). Germline CDR1 is SGHAT and CDR2 is FQNNGV. The CDR3 has 14 residues. Trimming removed 6 bases at V and 5 bases at J, with 13 bases between. CDR3 sequence: CASRSRGGTGELFF. The CDR3, as DNA: TGTGCCAGCAGATCCAGGGGGGGTACCGGGGAGCTGTTTTTT.

A single count supports this clone. The chain uses TRBV6-1 and TRBJ1-5; D possibly corresponds to TRBD1 (5 bases). Germline values: CDR1 MNHNS, CDR2 SASEGT. V was shortened by 0 bases and J by 6 bases, with 12 bases between the two germline ends. The CDR3 is 15 residues long. CDR3 nucleotides: TGTGCCAGCAGTGAAGCGGGGGGGATTCGTCAGCCCCAGCATTTT. Its protein is CASSEAGGIRQPQHF.

This chain links TRBV27 with TRBJ2-7; D is possibly TRBD1 or TRBD2 (5 bases each). The CDR3 is 17 amino acids. Germline lookup yields CDR1 MNHEY and CDR2 SMNVEV (reference sequence). V shed 6 bases and J shed 2 bases, with 23 bases lying between them. The CDR3 coding sequence is TGTGCCAGCAGCTCAACCCTCCTAGCAGGGATAACCTACGAGCAGTACTTC. Protein: CASSSTLLAGITYEQYF.

The CDR3 sequence: CASSFGGVEEKLFF. The DNA for the CDR3 is TGCGCCAGCAGCTTTGGGGGGGTCGAGGAAAAACTGTTTTTT. V gene TRBV5-1 combines with J gene TRBJ1-4, with D possibly matching TRBD1 (5 bases). The V gene lost 2 bases and the J gene lost 8 bases, with 13 bases spanning the gap. The germline V gene has CDR1 SGHRS and CDR2 YFSETQ. The length of the CDR3 is 14 residues. The full variable domain, rest sourced from reference TRBV5-1 and TRBJ1-4, is KAGVTQTPRYLIKTRGQQVTLSCSPISGHRSVSWYQQTPGQGLQFLFEYFSETQRNKGNFPGRFSGRQFSNSRSEMNVSTLELGDSALYLCASSFGGVEEKLFFGSGTQLSVL.

The chain combines TRBV7-9 with TRBJ2-7; TRBD2 aligns across 7 bases. Germline loops: CDR1 SEHNR, CDR2 FQNEAQ (reference sequence). Trimming cost V 4 bases and J 1 base; bases outside gene matches: 4. This CDR3 spans 14 amino acids. The CDR3 loop reads CASSSPGGSYEQYF. The CDR3 nucleotides are TGTGCCAGCAGCTCCCCGGGAGGATCCTACGAGCAGTACTTC. Looking up the rest from reference TRBV7-9 and TRBJ2-7 gives the full variable domain: DTGVSQNPRHKITKRGQNVTFRCDPISEHNRLYWYRQTLGQGPEFLTYFQNEAQLEKSRLLSDRFSAERPKGSFSTLEIQRTEQGDSAMYLCASSSPGGSYEQYFGPGTRLTVT.

This chain joins TRBV28 and TRBJ1-5; TRBD1 is a possible D gene (6 bases). CDR1 and CDR2 (germline): MDHEN, SYDVKM. With 5 bases removed from V and 7 bases from J, the gap between germline ends came to 15 bases. The CDR3 length is 14 residues. Here the CDR3 DNA reads TGTGCCAGCAGTCTGGCGGGGGCAGGGCAGCCCCAGCATTTT. It translates to CASSLAGAGQPQHF. The complete variable domain, with remaining parts taken from reference TRBV28 and TRBJ1-5, reads DVKVTQSSRYLVKRTGEKVFLECVQDMDHENMFWYRQDPGLGLRLIYFSYDVKMKEKGDIPEGYSVSREKKERFSLILESASTNQTSMYLCASSLAGAGQPQHFGDGTRLSIL.

This chain links TRBV6-1 with TRBJ1-1; D is uncertain. CDR1 is MNHNS, CDR2 SASEGT, per germline. The V and J ends lost 8 bases and 3 bases respectively, with 16 bases between them. The length of the CDR3 is 14 residues. This CDR3 is CASETGGQDTEAFF. The CDR3 DNA reads as TGTGCCAGCGAAACGGGAGGGCAGGACACTGAAGCTTTCTTT.

This chain connects TRBV5-5 to TRBJ2-1, with 9 nucleotides matching TRBD1. The CDR3 is made up of 17 amino acids. V was clipped by 4 bases and J by 9 bases; unmatched bases: 17. Germline V gives CDR1 SGHKS, CDR2 YYEKEE (reference sequence). The DNA for the CDR3 is TGTGCCAGCAGCCCACCACTACCGGGACAGGGTCGTGGTGAGCAGTTCTTC. It yields the protein CASSPPLPGQGRGEQFF.

V and J are TRBV5-1 and TRBJ2-3, with 7 nucleotides matching TRBD1. With V trimmed by 8 bases and J by 1 base, 7 bases remained unmatched. The CDR3 runs to 14 residues. Germline values: CDR1 SGHRS, CDR2 YFSETQ. Written as DNA, the CDR3 is TGCGCCAGTAGGACAGGTGGAGGCACAGATACGCAGTATTTT. Amino acid sequence: CASRTGGGTDTQYF.

The J gene is TRBJ1-5, the V gene TRBV5-6; 9 nucleotides align to TRBD1. This CDR3 has 16 amino acids. Germline V gene lookup returns CDR1 SGHDT and CDR2 YYEEEE. V dropped 4 bases and J dropped 4; count of bases not matched to a gene: 9. The chain's CDR3 is CASSADRGIRNQPQHF. DNA of the CDR3: TGTGCCAGCAGCGCGGACAGGGGAATTCGTAATCAGCCCCAGCATTTT. The complete variable domain, with remaining parts taken from reference TRBV5-6 and TRBJ1-5, reads DAGVTQSPTHLIKTRGQQVTLRCSPKSGHDTVSWYQQALGQGPQFIFQYYEEEERQRGNFPDRFSGHQFPNYSSELNVNALLLGDSALYLCASSADRGIRNQPQHFGDGTRLSIL.

The J gene is TRBJ1-4, the V gene TRBV27; unclear D gene. This CDR3 has 12 amino acids. Germline CDR1 and CDR2: MNHEY and SMNVEV (reference sequence). The V end lost 3 bases, the J end lost 8 bases, and 7 bases lay between the germline ends. The CDR3 nucleotides read TGTGCCAGCAGTTTCGATAAAGAAAAACTGTTTTTT. Protein product: CASSFDKEKLFF. Supplemented by reference TRBV27 and TRBJ1-4, the full variable domain reads EAQVTQNPRYLITVTGKKLTVTCSQNMNHEYMSWYRQDPGLGLRQIYYSMNVEVTDKGDVPEGYKVSRKEKRNFPLILESPSPNQTSLYFCASSFDKEKLFFGSGTQLSVL.

V gene TRBV19 combines with J gene TRBJ1-4; D is unclear. CDR1 LNHDA and CDR2 SQIVND come from the germline V gene (reference sequence). The CDR3 is made up of 15 amino acids. V shed 4 bases and J shed 5 bases, with 14 bases lying between them. Here the CDR3 DNA reads TGTGCCAGTAGTACCAGGACGGCCACCAATGAAAAACTGTTTTTT. As protein: CASSTRTATNEKLFF.

The chain uses TRBV28 and TRBJ2-1; 8 bases match TRBD2. The CDR3 spans 16 residues. J gave up 9 bases and V 3 bases, and 13 bases lay outside the gene matches. Germline CDR1 MDHEN, CDR2 SYDVKM. CDR3 in amino acids: CASSFRPGTRDPEQFF. The CDR3 nucleotides read TGTGCCAGCAGTTTCCGCCCCGGGACTAGGGATCCTGAGCAGTTCTTC.

The V call is TRBV5-1, the J call TRBJ2-3; TRBD1 matches at 10 bases. Germline trimming cut 4 bases from V and 2 bases from J; bases unmatched to any gene: 4. Per the germline V gene, CDR1 is SGHRS and CDR2 is YFSETQ. CDR3 length equals 15 residues. CDR3 region: CASSEGTGVTDTQYF. The CDR3 DNA follows: TGCGCCAGCAGCGAGGGGACAGGGGTCACAGATACGCAGTATTTT.